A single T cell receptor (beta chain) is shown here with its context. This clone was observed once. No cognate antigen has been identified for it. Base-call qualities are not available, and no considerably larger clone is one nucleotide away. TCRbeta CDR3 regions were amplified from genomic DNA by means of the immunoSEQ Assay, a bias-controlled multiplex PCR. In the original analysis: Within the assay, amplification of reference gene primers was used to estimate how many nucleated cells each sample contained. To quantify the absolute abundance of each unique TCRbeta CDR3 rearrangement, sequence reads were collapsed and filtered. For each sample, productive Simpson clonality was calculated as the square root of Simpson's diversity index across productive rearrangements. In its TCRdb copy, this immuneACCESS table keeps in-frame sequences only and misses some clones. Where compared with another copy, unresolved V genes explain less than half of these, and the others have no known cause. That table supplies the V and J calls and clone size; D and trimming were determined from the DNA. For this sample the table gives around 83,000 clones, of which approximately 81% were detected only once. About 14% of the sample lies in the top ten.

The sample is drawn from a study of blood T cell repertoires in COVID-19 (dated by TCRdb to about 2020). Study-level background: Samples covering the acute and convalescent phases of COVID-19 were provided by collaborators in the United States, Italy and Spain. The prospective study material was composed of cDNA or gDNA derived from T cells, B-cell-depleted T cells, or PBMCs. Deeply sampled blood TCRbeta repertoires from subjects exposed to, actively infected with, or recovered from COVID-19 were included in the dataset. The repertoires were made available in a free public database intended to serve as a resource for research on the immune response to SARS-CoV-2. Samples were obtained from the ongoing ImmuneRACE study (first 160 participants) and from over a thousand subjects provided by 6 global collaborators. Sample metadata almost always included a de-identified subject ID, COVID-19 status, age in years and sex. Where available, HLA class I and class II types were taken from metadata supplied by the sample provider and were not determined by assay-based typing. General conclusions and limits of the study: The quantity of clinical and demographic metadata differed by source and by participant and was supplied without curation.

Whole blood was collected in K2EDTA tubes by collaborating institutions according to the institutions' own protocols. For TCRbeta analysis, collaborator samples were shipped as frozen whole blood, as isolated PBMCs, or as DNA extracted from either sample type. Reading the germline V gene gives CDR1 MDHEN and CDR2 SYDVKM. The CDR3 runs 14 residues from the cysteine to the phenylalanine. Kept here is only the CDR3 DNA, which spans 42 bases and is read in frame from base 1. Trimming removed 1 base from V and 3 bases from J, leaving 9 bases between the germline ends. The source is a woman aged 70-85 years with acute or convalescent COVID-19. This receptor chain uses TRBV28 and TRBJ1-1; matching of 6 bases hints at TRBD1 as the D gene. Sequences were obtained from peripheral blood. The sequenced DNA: TGTGCCAGCAGTTTATTTGGGGGCTACACTGAAGCTTTCTTT. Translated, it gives CASSLFGGYTEAFF.